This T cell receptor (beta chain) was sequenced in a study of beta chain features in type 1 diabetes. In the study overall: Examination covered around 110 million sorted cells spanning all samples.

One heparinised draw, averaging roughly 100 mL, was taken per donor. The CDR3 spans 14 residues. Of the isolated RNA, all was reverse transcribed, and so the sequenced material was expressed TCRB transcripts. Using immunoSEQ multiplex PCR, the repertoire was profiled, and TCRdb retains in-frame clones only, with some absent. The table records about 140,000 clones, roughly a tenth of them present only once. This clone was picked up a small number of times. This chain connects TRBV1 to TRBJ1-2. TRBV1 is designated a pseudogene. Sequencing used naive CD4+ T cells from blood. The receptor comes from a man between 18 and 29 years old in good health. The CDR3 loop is CTSSHPAGMYGYTF. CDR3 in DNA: TGCACCAGCAGCCACCCCGCGGGGATGTATGGCTACACCTTC.